This TCR beta chain was documented in a study of cytomegalovirus exposure and HLA in healthy donors. Whole-study findings and limits: It was shown in a later analysis that HLA-associated TCR beta chains were more clonally expanded than other, equally common chains. Earlier analysis yielded a pattern in which most TCR beta V segments were productive about 90% or about 30% of the time. The classifier was said to identify cytomegalovirus status with high specificity and sensitivity.

The PCR used 60 Vbeta and 13 Jbeta primers. Sequenced by immunoSEQ multiplex PCR; TCRdb stores in-frame clones only, minus some. This sample has roughly 140,000 clones; 64% occur once, and the top ten carry around 2.9%. This clone has a handful of counts. The antigen is not known. Likely unrecorded immune exposures existed in these nominally healthy donors. From germline, CDR1 is MNHNY and CDR2 SVGAGI (reference sequence). V lost 7 bases, J lost 4 bases, and 14 bases lay in between. This CDR3 spans 13 amino acids. The sequenced material came from PBMCs. This rearrangement joins TRBV6-6 to TRBJ2-7, with D maybe TRBD2 (5 bases). This TCR derives from a woman in her twenties or thirties in good health and CMV-seropositive. In DNA, the CDR3 is TGTGCCAGCACCCGGGAACAGCAGTACGAGCAGTACTTC. It codes for CASTREQQYEQYF.